Below, 26 T cell receptor beta chains from the same sample are listed, as sequenced in a study of multiple sclerosis patients with progressive multifocal leukoencephalopathy. The time point is: time of PML onset. The protocol was immunoSEQ multiplex PCR, while the TCRdb copy is restricted to in-frame clones and leaves out a portion. The profile shows about 30,000 clones, more than 75% of them singletons. The sequences come from PBMCs, collected from a patient treated with natalizumab. These receptors all stem from a human donor with progressive multifocal leukoencephalopathy.

The rearrangement joins TRBV18 to TRBJ2-3; 7 bases line up with TRBD2. Trimming removed 0 bases from V and 5 bases from J; junction bases left unmatched: 5. The CDR3 contains 15 residues. Germline CDR1 and CDR2: KGHSH and LQKENI. CDR3 loop: CASSPPGLAGDTQYF. DNA of the CDR3: TGTGCCAGCTCACCACCGGGGTTAGCGGGAGATACGCAGTATTTT. Full variable domain (missing parts from reference TRBV18 and TRBJ2-3): NAGVMQNPRHLVRRRGQEARLRCSPMKGHSHVYWYRQLPEEGLKFMVYLQKENIIDESGMPKERFSAEFPKEGPSILRIQQVVRGDSAAYFCASSPPGLAGDTQYFGPGTRLTVL.

In its sample, this clone was seen once. The V gene is TRBV15, the J gene TRBJ1-1; no definite D call. CDR3 length: 13 amino acids. V gave up 4 bases and J gave up 4 bases, with 10 bases separating them. Germline V gives CDR1 LNHNV, CDR2 YYDKDF (reference sequence). The CDR3 spells CATSTPTGTEAFF. CDR3 DNA sequence: TGTGCCACCAGCACGCCGACTGGCACTGAAGCTTTCTTT.

This sequence joins TRBV5-1 and TRBJ1-5; 7 nucleotides match TRBD1. The V gene end was trimmed by 3 bases and the J gene end by 4 bases; junction bases not matched to a gene: 7. From germline, CDR1 is SGHRS and CDR2 YFSETQ. The length of the CDR3 is 15 residues. As DNA, the CDR3 is TGCGCCAGCAGCTGGGGGGACAGCCTGAATCAGCCCCAGCATTTT. As protein: CASSWGDSLNQPQHF. Supplemented by reference TRBV5-1 and TRBJ1-5, the full variable domain reads KAGVTQTPRYLIKTRGQQVTLSCSPISGHRSVSWYQQTPGQGLQFLFEYFSETQRNKGNFPGRFSGRQFSNSRSEMNVSTLELGDSALYLCASSWGDSLNQPQHFGDGTRLSIL.

The chain employs TRBV9 and TRBJ2-1; 12 nucleotides align to TRBD2. CDR3 size: 18 residues. Trimming cost V 0 bases and J 4 bases; bases outside gene matches: 8. CDR1 and CDR2 (germline): SGDLS, YYNGEE. For the CDR3, the DNA is TGTGCCAGCAGCGTAGGTCCCCTAGCGGGAGGGATTTACAATGAGCAGTTCTTC. This encodes CASSVGPLAGGIYNEQFF.

This clone was observed a handful of times. V gene TRBV6-5 combines with J gene TRBJ1-2; a weak D match, TRBD1 (6 bases). Germline V lookup: CDR1 MNHEY, CDR2 SVGAGI. The CDR3 is 13 residues long. CDR3 residues: CATLSGGGHGYTF. CDR3 bases: TGTGCTACCCTCTCGGGGGGGGGCCATGGCTACACCTTC.

The chain combines TRBV11-2 with TRBJ1-2; D gene ambiguous. This CDR3 region has 13 residues. Trimming pared 2 bases from V and 6 bases from J, leaving 10 bases between. Germline CDR1 is SGHAT and CDR2 is FQNNGV. The chain's CDR3 is CASSLLAENGYTF. In DNA form, the CDR3 reads TGTGCCAGCAGCTTATTGGCGGAAAATGGCTACACCTTC.

The genes are TRBV5-1 and TRBJ2-1; D gene uncertain. Germline-derived CDR1 and CDR2 are SGHRS and YFSETQ. Deletions cut 4 bases from V and 0 bases from J, with 14 bases between. CDR3 length equals 16 residues. CDR3 in DNA: TGCGCCAGCAGCCGCCAAACAGAACACTCCTACAATGAGCAGTTCTTC. Translating it yields CASSRQTEHSYNEQFF.

The genes are TRBV27 and TRBJ1-5, with TRBD1 as a possible D gene (6 bases). Germline V lookup: CDR1 MNHEY, CDR2 SMNVEV (reference sequence). The CDR3 is made up of 14 amino acids. V dropped 3 bases and J dropped 6 bases, with 12 bases sitting between them. CDR3 amino acids: CASSFAGEAQPQHF. CDR3 DNA: TGTGCCAGCAGTTTTGCAGGGGAGGCTCAGCCCCAGCATTTT.

The chain is built from TRBV13 and TRBJ1-1; D unresolved. The CDR3 is 12 amino acids. Germline V CDR1 and CDR2: PRHDT, FYEKMQ (reference sequence). Trimming removed 5 bases from V and 1 base from J, with 5 bases in between. CDR3 sequence (DNA): TGTGCCAGCAGCACCGGGAACACTGAAGCTTTCTTT. Translation gives CASSTGNTEAFF.

The chain uses TRBV12-5 and TRBJ1-4; possibly TRBD1 for D (6 bases). Trimming stripped 8 bases from V and 4 bases from J, with 8 bases between. The CDR3 sequence is 12 residues long. Germline V gene data show CDR1 as LGHNT and CDR2 as FRNRAP. The CDR3 DNA reads as TGTGCTAGTTGCAGGGGTAATGAAAAACTGTTTTTT. The encoded protein is CASCRGNEKLFF. Using reference TRBV12-5 and TRBJ1-4 for the parts outside the CDR3, the full variable domain is DARVTQTPRHKVTEMGQEVTMRCQPILGHNTVFWYRQTMMQGLELLAYFRNRAPLDDSGMPKDRFSAEMPDATLATLKIQPSEPRDSAVYFCASCRGNEKLFFGSGTQLSVL.

The chain uses TRBV28 and TRBJ1-1; no firm D call. V shed 6 bases and J shed 10 bases, with 24 bases lying between them. The CDR3 totals 15 residues. Per the germline V gene, CDR1 is MDHEN and CDR2 is SYDVKM. Here the CDR3 reads CASRPSPRGGSGAFF. Here the CDR3 DNA reads TGTGCCAGCAGACCATCCCCCCGAGGCGGGTCGGGAGCTTTCTTT.

The rearrangement links TRBV30 to TRBJ1-1; perhaps TRBD1 as D (6 bases). Germline values: CDR1 GTSNPN, CDR2 SVGIG (reference sequence). Trimming took off 0 bases at V and 6 bases at J, with 14 bases between the two ends. CDR3 length: 14 amino acids. DNA for the CDR3: TGTGCCTGGAGTGTAGGGGGGACCAGCGCTGAAGCTTTCTTT. This encodes CAWSVGGTSAEAFF.

V is TRBV25-1 and J is TRBJ2-2, with a tentative D call TRBD1 (7 bases). Germline V gives CDR1 MGHDK, CDR2 SYGVNS. With 3 bases removed from V and 3 bases from J, the gap between germline ends came to 17 bases. The length of the CDR3 is 17 residues. Here the CDR3 reads CASSERRGDSYTGELFF. The CDR3 DNA reads as TGTGCCAGCAGTGAGCGGAGGGGGGACAGTTACACCGGGGAGCTGTTTTTT.

This clone was found once. The V gene is TRBV7-2, the J gene TRBJ2-7; no clear D. V gave up 4 bases and J gave up 6 bases, with 10 bases separating them. The CDR3 runs 12 residues. The germline CDR1 and CDR2 sequences are SGHTA and FQGNSA. Here the CDR3 reads CASSSPAGEQYF. CDR3 DNA sequence: TGTGCCAGCAGCTCCCCTGCAGGCGAGCAGTACTTC. The complete variable domain, with remaining parts taken from reference TRBV7-2 and TRBJ2-7, reads GAGVSQSPSNKVTEKGKDVELRCDPISGHTALYWYRQSLGQGLEFLIYFQGNSAPDKSGLPSDRFSAERTGGSVSTLTIQRTQQEDSAVYLCASSSPAGEQYFGPGTRLTVT.

The J gene is TRBJ1-2, the V gene TRBV6-1; D is uncertain. Germline assignment: CDR1 MNHNS and CDR2 SASEGT. Trimming removed 7 bases from V and 5 bases from J, with 14 bases in between. The CDR3 contains 13 residues. The CDR3: CASTVGLGYGYTF. The CDR3 DNA is TGTGCCAGCACCGTCGGACTCGGGTATGGCTACACCTTC.

This clone was seen a few times. This sequence joins TRBV4-1 and TRBJ2-7, with D tentatively TRBD1 or TRBD2 (7 bases each). The ends were cut back, 0 bases at V and 4 bases at J, with 10 bases in the middle. Germline V gives CDR1 MGHRA, CDR2 YSYEKL. CDR3 length: 14 amino acids. The chain's CDR3 is CASSQDRGGYEQYF. The CDR3 nucleotides read TGCGCCAGCAGCCAAGACAGGGGGGGGTACGAGCAGTACTTC.

The rearrangement joins TRBV18 to TRBJ1-2; D uncertain. Germline loops: CDR1 KGHSH, CDR2 LQKENI. This CDR3 has 14 residues. V gave up 2 bases and J gave up 4 bases, with 11 bases separating them. The CDR3 region has the DNA TGTGCCAGCTCACCAAGGCCGGAATCCTATGGCTACACCTTC. Its protein product is CASSPRPESYGYTF.

The V and J genes are TRBV4-3 and TRBJ2-1, with 8 bases matching TRBD1. The CDR3 consists of 16 residues. V lost 0 bases and J lost 4; bases outside the gene matches: 5. The germline CDR1 and CDR2 sequences are LGHNA and YSLEER. DNA of the CDR3: TGCGCCAGCAGCCAAGATCTAACAGGGGGTTACAATGAGCAGTTCTTC. This translates into CASSQDLTGGYNEQFF.

The chain recombines TRBV7-2 with TRBJ1-5; 8 bases fit TRBD1. V gave up 5 bases and J gave up 7 bases; unmatched junction bases: 10. Germline V CDR1 and CDR2: SGHTA, FQGNSA. This CDR3 spans 15 amino acids. CDR3 residues: CASSLRQGAGQPQHF. In DNA, the CDR3 is TGTGCCAGCAGCCTAAGGCAGGGGGCCGGACAGCCCCAGCATTTT.

About this clone: Other DNA sequences of this sample code for an identical CDR3. The chain carries TRBV19 and TRBJ1-5; D might be TRBD1 (6 bases). Germline V gene lookup returns CDR1 LNHDA and CDR2 SQIVND (reference sequence). Trimming left V 3 bases short and J 2 bases short, with 17 bases between. This CDR3 comprises 17 residues. The DNA of the CDR3 is TGTGCCAGTAGTATCGGTGGGGGCCTAAGGGGCAATCAGCCCCAGCATTTT. Protein: CASSIGGGLRGNQPQHF.

The V gene is TRBV5-1, the J gene TRBJ2-5, with 8 bases that match TRBD2. J was trimmed by 4 bases and V by 1 base; bases with no gene match: 9. Germline lookup yields CDR1 SGHRS and CDR2 YFSETQ. There are 16 residues in the CDR3. In nucleotides, the CDR3 is TGCGCCAGCAGCTTGTCGGTGGCGGGGGGAGGAGAGACCCAGTACTTC. Amino acid sequence: CASSLSVAGGGETQYF.

CDR3 sequence reads: CASSETDFNQPQHF. The DNA of the CDR3 is TGTGCCAGCAGTGAGACCGATTTCAATCAGCCCCAGCATTTT. The rearrangement links TRBV2 to TRBJ1-5; D call uncertain. Looked up from germline, CDR1 is SNHLY and CDR2 is FYNNEI. The CDR3 loop spans 14 amino acids. V was clipped by 3 bases and J by 3 bases, with 9 bases between them.

The chain employs TRBV27 and TRBJ1-5, with 8 nucleotides matching TRBD1. Germline loops: CDR1 MNHEY, CDR2 SMNVEV (reference sequence). The trim removed 6 bases at V and 7 bases at J, leaving 5 bases unmatched. This CDR3 region has 13 residues. The CDR3 DNA follows: TGTGCCAGCAGGGCACAGGGGGGACAGCCCCAGCATTTT. Translation: CASRAQGGQPQHF.

The chain links TRBV6-1 to TRBJ1-4; TRBD1 might be the D (6 bases). CDR3 size: 15 residues. V gave up 6 bases and J gave up 1 base, with 12 bases separating them. The germline V gene encodes CDR1 MNHNS and CDR2 SASEGT. The CDR3 bases are TGTGCCAGCAGGGGGGCGGGGTTAACTAATGAAAAACTGTTTTTT. Its translation is CASRGAGLTNEKLFF.

This rearrangement joins TRBV5-5 to TRBJ1-2; D might be TRBD1 (5 bases). V lost 4 bases and J lost 3, with 16 bases in between. Germline lookup yields CDR1 SGHKS and CDR2 YYEKEE (reference sequence). The CDR3 spans 15 residues. The CDR3 bases are TGTGCCAGCAGCCCGACCGGGACTTCCTACTATGGCTACACCTTC. This codes for CASSPTGTSYYGYTF.

This chain joins TRBV6-5 and TRBJ2-2, with D uncertain. Germline-derived CDR1 and CDR2 are MNHEY and SVGAGI. CDR3 size: 13 residues. V lost 6 bases to trimming and J lost 0 bases, with 5 bases between them. CDR3 sequence reads: CASSSTNTGELFF. The CDR3 DNA reads as TGTGCCAGCAGCTCAACGAACACCGGGGAGCTGTTTTTT.